This T cell receptor (beta chain) stems from a study of blood T cell repertoires in COVID-19. Clones were read by immunoSEQ multiplex PCR, and TCRdb kept only the in-frame ones, dropping some. The top ten hold 30% to 45% of the sample, which has roughly 100,000 clones, roughly 79% seen once. The germline gives CDR1 MNHEY, CDR2 SVGAGI. The CDR3 runs 14 residues. Between the trimmed V and J ends, which lost 6 bases and 6 bases, there was a span of 18 bases. This clone was counted between two and nine times. The sequenced material came from peripheral blood. The sequence derives from a man aged 80 or over with acute or convalescent COVID-19. The V and J genes are TRBV6-5 and TRBJ2-7, with D possibly being TRBD2 (7 bases). The CDR3 sequence is CASRGGAYSLEQYF. CDR3 DNA: TGTGCCAGCAGGGGGGGGGCCTACTCCCTCGAGCAGTACTTC.